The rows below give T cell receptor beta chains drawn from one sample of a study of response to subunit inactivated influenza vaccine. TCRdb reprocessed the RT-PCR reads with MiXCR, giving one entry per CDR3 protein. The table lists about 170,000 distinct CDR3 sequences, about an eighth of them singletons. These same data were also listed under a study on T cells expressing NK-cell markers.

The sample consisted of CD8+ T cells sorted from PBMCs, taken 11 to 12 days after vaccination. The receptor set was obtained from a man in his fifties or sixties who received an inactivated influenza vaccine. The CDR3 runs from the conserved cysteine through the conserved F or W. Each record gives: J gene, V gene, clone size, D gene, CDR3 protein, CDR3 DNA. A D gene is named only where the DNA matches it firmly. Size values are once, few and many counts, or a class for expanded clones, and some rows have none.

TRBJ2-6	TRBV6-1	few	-	CASSTGSGANVLTF	TGTGCCAGCAGCACAGGGTCCGGGGCCAACGTCCTGACTTTC
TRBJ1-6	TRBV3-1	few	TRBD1	CASSQVWTGSNSPLHF	TGTGCCAGCAGCCAAGTTTGGACAGGGTCTAATTCACCCCTCCACTTT
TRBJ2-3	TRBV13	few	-	CASSPDYGLNVTQYF	TGTGCCAGCAGCCCGGATTACGGCCTTAATGTTACGCAGTATTTT
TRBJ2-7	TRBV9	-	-	CASSVGGPDYEQYF	TGTGCCAGCAGCGTAGGCGGCCCCGACTACGAGCAGTACTTC
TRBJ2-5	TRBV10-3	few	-	CAISELDKETQYF	TGTGCCATCAGTGAGTTGGATAAAGAGACCCAGTACTTC
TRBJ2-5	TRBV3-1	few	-	CASSQEGRYQETQYF	TGTGCCAGCAGCCAAGAAGGCAGGTACCAAGAGACCCAGTACTTC
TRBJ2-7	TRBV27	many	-	CASSSLGQGSYEQYF	TGTGCCAGCAGTTCACTCGGACAAGGGTCCTACGAGCAGTACTTC
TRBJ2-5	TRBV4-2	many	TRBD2	CASSQPTSGRETQYF	TGTGCCAGCAGCCAACCTACTAGCGGGAGAGAGACCCAGTACTTC
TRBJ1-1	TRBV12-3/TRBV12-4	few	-	CASSLNNPEAFF	TGTGCCAGCAGTTTAAATAACCCTGAAGCTTTCTTT
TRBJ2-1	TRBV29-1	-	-	CSASGTSEQFF	TGCAGCGCCTCTGGGACTTCCGAGCAGTTCTTC
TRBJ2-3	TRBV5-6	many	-	CASSLAPRAHTQYF	TGTGCCAGCAGCTTGGCTCCGAGGGCCCATACGCAGTATTTT
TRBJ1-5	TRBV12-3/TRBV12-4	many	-	CASSLGGFGNQPQHF	TGTGCCAGCAGTTTAGGAGGGTTTGGAAATCAGCCCCAGCATTTT
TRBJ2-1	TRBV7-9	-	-	CASRDSSSYNEQFF	TGTGCCAGCAGGGACAGCAGTTCCTACAATGAGCAGTTCTTC
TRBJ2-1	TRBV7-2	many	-	CASSLSPGMGSYNEQFF	TGTGCCAGCAGCTTATCGCCCGGCATGGGCTCCTACAATGAGCAGTTCTTC
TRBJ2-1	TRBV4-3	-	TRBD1	CASSPAGTASYNEQFF	TGCGCCAGCAGCCCCGCTGGGACAGCCTCCTACAATGAGCAGTTCTTC
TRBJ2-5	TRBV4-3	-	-	CASSQDSAGSLETQYF	TGCGCCAGCAGCCAAGATTCGGCAGGGAGTTTGGAGACCCAGTACTTC
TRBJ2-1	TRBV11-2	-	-	CASSLLYSRARHEQFF	TGTGCCAGCAGCCTACTTTACTCTAGAGCACGCCATGAGCAGTTCTTC
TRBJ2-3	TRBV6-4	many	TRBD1	CASSGDSDTDTQYF	TGTGCCAGCAGTGGGGACAGTGACACAGATACGCAGTATTTT
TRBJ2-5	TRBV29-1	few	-	CSVQDRQETQYF	TGCAGCGTCCAGGACAGACAAGAGACCCAGTACTTC
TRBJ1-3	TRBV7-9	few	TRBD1	CASSIPTGGSGNTIYF	TGTGCCAGCAGCATACCTACAGGGGGCTCTGGAAACACCATATATTTT
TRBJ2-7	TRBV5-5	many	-	CASSFTPGLAYEQYF	TGTGCCAGCAGCTTTACCCCGGGACTGGCCTACGAGCAGTACTTC
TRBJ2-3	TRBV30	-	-	CAWSVGTLGTDTQYF	TGTGCCTGGAGTGTTGGGACATTGGGCACAGATACGCAGTATTTT
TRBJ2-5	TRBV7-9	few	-	CASSLAGGLATQYF	TGTGCCAGCAGCTTAGCTGGGGGCTTGGCGACCCAGTACTTC
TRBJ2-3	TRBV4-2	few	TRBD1	CASSQGQGVLTDTQYF	TGTGCCAGCAGCCAAGGACAGGGGGTACTTACAGATACGCAGTATTTT
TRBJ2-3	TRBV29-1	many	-	CSVEDLSEFPDTQYF	TGCAGCGTTGAAGATCTTTCGGAGTTTCCAGATACGCAGTATTTT
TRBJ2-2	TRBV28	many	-	CASSLLLENTGELFF	TGTGCCAGCAGTTTACTATTGGAAAACACCGGGGAGCTGTTTTTT
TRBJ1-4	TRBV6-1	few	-	CASRPGGLSDEKLFF	TGTGCCAGCAGGCCGGGGGGGTTAAGTGATGAAAAACTGTTTTTT
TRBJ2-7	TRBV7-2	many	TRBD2	CASSLAVSAGGLWSYEQYF	TGTGCCAGCAGCTTAGCTGTTTCAGCGGGGGGGCTGTGGTCCTACGAGCAGTACTTC
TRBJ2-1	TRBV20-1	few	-	CSARDRSASVICEQFF	TGCAGTGCTAGAGATCGATCGGCTAGCGTCATATGTGAGCAGTTCTTC
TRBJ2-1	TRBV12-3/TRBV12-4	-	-	CASTAGNNEQFF	TGTGCCAGCACCGCGGGGAACAATGAGCAGTTCTTC
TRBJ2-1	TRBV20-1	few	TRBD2	CSARHRSGRVNNEQFF	TGCAGTGCTAGACACAGGTCCGGGAGGGTGAACAATGAGCAGTTCTTC
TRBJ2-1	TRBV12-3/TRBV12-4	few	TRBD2	CASRPRDYRDNEQFF	TGTGCCAGCAGGCCTCGGGACTATAGGGACAATGAGCAGTTCTTC
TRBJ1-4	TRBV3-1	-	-	CASSLRGDDATNEKLFF	TGTGCCAGCAGCCTCCGGGGGGACGATGCAACTAATGAAAAACTGTTTTTT
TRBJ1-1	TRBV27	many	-	CASSLAGYAVNTEAFF	TGTGCCAGCAGTTTGGCGGGGTACGCGGTGAACACTGAAGCTTTCTTT
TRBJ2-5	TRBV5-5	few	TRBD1	CASSLFTGEEETQYF	TGTGCCAGCAGCTTGTTTACAGGGGAAGAAGAGACCCAGTACTTC